The rows below give T cell receptor beta chains drawn from one sample of a study of identical twins. TCRdb redid the calling of the 5' RACE reads with MiXCR, one entry per CDR3 protein. The sample lists around 530,000 distinct CDR3 sequences; roughly 15% were seen once. These data also formed part of another study, on yellow fever vaccine responses in identical twins.

Sequencing was done on a sample of CD4+ T cells sorted from blood. These receptors came from a woman aged 18 to 35 in good health. The CDR3 runs from the conserved cysteine through the conserved F or W.

V gene,CDR3 protein
TRBV28,CASSSTDPFGGGLTDTQYF
TRBV5-7,CASSLGLAGGNTYNEQFF
TRBV7-8,CASSLEGLAGGSKNIQYF
TRBV28,CASQTGIYEQYF
TRBV12-3/TRBV12-4,CASSLGGPGRGTGELFF
TRBV29-1,CSVSAGGTYNEQFF
TRBV29-1,CSVDVGTQYF
TRBV5-1,CASSLGTGASSGANVLTF
TRBV6-5,CASSYRGLLNEQFF
TRBV20-1,CSVQLADGTDTQYF
TRBV28,CASTRGTSGRYEQFF
TRBV2,CASKPRQGAGELFF
TRBV6-1,CASRSASLNNEQFF
TRBV5-1,CASRRNRDQETQYF
TRBV3-1,CASSQDSASYNEQFF
TRBV4-2,CASSQVPGLNTYEQYF
TRBV29-1,CSVAWGATDTQYF
TRBV6-1,CASTGTGAQNSPLHF
TRBV4-2,CASCPDDRATYGYTF
TRBV11-3,CASSFHSGGGPTLEQFF
TRBV15,CATSRTYAEQGYYGYTF
TRBV5-1,CASSLTGGENTEAFF
TRBV28,CASSLFAGRNQPQHF
TRBV28,CASSFARGGGFQETQYF
TRBV7-9,CASSLVQGRNEQFF
TRBV12-3/TRBV12-4,CASSLTSGGTNTGELFF
TRBV12-5,CATTSGNTNEQFF
TRBV27,CASSSYGTVISTDTQYF
TRBV10-1,CASSEQRTSYNEQFF
TRBV20-1,CSARDPDRGVHEQYF
TRBV7-9,CASGRGKVDTEAFF
TRBV10-1,CVSRGWKFF
TRBV5-1,CASSLRDRASDTQYF
TRBV5-6,CASSPLGGGPYNEQFF
TRBV29-1,CSVRGRLAKNIQYF
TRBV12-3/TRBV12-4,CASSPSRTLSGNTIYF
TRBV5-1,CASSLGGVSTDTQYF
TRBV20-1,CSARRAAPSEQFF
TRBV20-1,CSAREGRIYNEQFF
TRBV24-1,CATSDFGTGGVKTYNEQFF
TRBV29-1,CSVEVKGGNEQYF
TRBV7-2,CASSQVRAGELFF
TRBV5-1,CASSVTGAGELFF
TRBV12-3/TRBV12-4,CASSPETSGSWSTDTQYF
TRBV12-5,CASGLDPGSSGSYEQYF
TRBV6-5,CASSSSSYEQYF
TRBV5-6,CASSVMGTVDLQETQYF
TRBV6-1,CASRPRPGGNQPQHF
TRBV7-9,CASSPRDTGNEKLFF
TRBV5-1,CASSWAASAGELFF
TRBV29-1,CSVRGAGNTIYF